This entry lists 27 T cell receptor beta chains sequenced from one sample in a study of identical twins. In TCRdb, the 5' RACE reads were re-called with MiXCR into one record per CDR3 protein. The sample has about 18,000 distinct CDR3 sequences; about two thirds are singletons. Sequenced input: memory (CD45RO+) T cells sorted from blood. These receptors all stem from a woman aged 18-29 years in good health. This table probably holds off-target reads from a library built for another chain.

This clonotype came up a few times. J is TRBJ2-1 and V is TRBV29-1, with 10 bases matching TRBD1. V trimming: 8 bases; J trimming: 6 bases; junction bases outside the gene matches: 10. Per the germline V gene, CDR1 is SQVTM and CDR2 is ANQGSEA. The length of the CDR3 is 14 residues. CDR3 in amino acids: CSIPTGGPINEQFF. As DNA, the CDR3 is TGCAGCATACCGACAGGGGGCCCCATCAATGAGCAGTTCTTC.

This CDR3 is CSVEETYEQYF. As DNA, the CDR3 is TGCAGCGTTGAGGAGACCTACGAGCAGTACTTC. The chain employs TRBV29-1 and TRBJ2-7, with unresolved D. The CDR3 totals 11 residues. Looked up from germline, CDR1 is SQVTM and CDR2 is ANQGSEA. V lost 3 bases, J lost 2 bases, and 5 bases lay in between.

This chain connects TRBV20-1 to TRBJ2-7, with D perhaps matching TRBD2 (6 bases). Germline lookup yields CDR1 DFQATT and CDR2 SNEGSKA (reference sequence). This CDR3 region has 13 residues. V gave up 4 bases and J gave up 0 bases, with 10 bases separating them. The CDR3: CSAKGTPSYEQYF. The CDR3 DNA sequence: TGCAGTGCTAAGGGGACTCCCTCCTACGAGCAGTACTTC.

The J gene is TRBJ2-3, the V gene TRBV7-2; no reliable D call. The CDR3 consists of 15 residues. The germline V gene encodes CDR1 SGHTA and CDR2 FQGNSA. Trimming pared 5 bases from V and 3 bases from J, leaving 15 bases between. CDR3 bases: TGTGCCAGCAGCAACTACTACAAACTTACAGATACGCAGTATTTT. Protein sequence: CASSNYYKLTDTQYF.

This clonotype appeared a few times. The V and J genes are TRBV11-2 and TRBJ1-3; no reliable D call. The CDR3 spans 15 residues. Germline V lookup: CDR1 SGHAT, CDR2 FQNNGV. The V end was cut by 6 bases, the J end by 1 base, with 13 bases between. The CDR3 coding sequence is TGTGCCAGCAGTCTAATCCGGGGATCTGGAAACACCATATATTTT. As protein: CASSLIRGSGNTIYF. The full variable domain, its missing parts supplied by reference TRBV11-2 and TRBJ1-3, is EAGVAQSPRYKIIEKRQSVAFWCNPISGHATLYWYQQILGQGPKLLIQFQNNGVVDDSQLPKDRFSAERLKGVDSTLKIQPAKLEDSAVYLCASSLIRGSGNTIYFGEGSWLTVV.

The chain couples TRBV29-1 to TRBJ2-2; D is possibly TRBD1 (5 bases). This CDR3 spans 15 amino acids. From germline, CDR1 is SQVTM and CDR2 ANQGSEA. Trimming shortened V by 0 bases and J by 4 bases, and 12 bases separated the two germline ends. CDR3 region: CSVEDPARATGELFF. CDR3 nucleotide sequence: TGCAGCGTTGAAGATCCCGCCAGGGCCACCGGGGAGCTGTTTTTT.

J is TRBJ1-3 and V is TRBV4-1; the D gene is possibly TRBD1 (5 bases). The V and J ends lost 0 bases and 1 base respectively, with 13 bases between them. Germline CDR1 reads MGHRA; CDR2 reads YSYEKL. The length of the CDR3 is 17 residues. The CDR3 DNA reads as TGCGCCAGCAGCCAAGAGGGTAGGGGCCTTTCTGGAAACACCATATATTTT. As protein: CASSQEGRGLSGNTIYF.

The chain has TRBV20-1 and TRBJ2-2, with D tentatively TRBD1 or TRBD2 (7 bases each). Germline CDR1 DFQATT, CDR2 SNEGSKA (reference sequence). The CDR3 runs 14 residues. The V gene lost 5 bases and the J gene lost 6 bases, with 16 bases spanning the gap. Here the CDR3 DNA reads TGCAGTGCTTTTGGACTAGGGGGCTCCGGGGAGCTGTTTTTT. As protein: CSAFGLGGSGELFF.

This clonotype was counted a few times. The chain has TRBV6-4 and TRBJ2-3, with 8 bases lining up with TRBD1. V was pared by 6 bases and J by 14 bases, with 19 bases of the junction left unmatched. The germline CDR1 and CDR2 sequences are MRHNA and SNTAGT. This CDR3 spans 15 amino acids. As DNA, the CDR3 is TGTGCCAGCAGGTCGACAGGGGTTATACAAAGTTTGAGGTATTTT. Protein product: CASRSTGVIQSLRYF.

The CDR3 loop is CATSRDIGNEQYF. Here the CDR3 DNA reads TGTGCCACCAGCAGAGATATCGGGAATGAGCAGTACTTC. The V call is TRBV15, the J call TRBJ2-7; possibly TRBD2 for D (5 bases). There are 13 residues in the CDR3. The germline CDR1 and CDR2 sequences are LNHNV and YYDKDF (reference sequence). V lost 0 bases and J lost 7, with 10 bases in between.

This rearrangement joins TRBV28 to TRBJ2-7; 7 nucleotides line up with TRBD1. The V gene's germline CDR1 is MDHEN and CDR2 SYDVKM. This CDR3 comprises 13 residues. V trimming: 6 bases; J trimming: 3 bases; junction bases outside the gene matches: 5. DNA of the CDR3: TGTGCCAGCAGGTCCGGACAGGACTACGAGCAGTACTTC. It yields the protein CASRSGQDYEQYF.

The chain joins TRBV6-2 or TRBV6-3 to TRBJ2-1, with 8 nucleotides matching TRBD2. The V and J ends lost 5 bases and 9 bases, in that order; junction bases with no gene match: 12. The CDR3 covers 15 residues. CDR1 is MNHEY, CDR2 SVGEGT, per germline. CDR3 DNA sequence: TGTGCCAGCAGTCCCCCCCGGGAGGGCCGGGGTGAGCAGTTCTTC. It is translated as CASSPPREGRGEQFF.

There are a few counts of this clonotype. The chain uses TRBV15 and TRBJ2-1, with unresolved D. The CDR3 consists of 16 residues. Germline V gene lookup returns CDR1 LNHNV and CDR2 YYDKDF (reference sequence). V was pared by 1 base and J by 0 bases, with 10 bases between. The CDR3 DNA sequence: TGTGCCACCAGCAGAGCCCGTCCCAACTCCTACAATGAGCAGTTCTTC. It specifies CATSRARPNSYNEQFF. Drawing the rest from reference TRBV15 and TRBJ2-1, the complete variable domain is DAMVIQNPRYQVTQFGKPVTLSCSQTLNHNVMYWYQQKSSQAPKLLFHYYDKDFNNEADTPDNFQSRRPNTSFCFLDIRSPGLGDTAMYLCATSRARPNSYNEQFFGPGTRLTVL.

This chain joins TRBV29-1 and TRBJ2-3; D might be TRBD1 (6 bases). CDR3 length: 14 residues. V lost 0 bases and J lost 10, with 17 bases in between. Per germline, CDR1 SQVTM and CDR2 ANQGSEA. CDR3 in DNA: TGCAGCGTTGAAGATGTGCAGGGGAATAGCGCGCAGTATTTT. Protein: CSVEDVQGNSAQYF.

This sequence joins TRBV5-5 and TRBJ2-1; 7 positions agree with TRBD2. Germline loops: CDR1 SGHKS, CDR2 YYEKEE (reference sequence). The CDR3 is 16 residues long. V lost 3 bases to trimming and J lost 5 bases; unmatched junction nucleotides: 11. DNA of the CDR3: TGTGCCAGCAGCTCTGTGGCTGGGACTATCGACAATGAGCAGTTCTTC. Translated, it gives CASSSVAGTIDNEQFF.

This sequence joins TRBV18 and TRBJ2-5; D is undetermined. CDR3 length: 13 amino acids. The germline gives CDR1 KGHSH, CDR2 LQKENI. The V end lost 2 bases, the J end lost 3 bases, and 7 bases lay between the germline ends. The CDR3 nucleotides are TGTGCCAGCTCACCAGTATCGAAAGAGACCCAGTACTTC. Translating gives CASSPVSKETQYF.

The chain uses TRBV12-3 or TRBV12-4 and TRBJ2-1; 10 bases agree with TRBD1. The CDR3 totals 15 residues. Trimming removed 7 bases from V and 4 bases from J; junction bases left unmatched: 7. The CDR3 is CASKERGQGYNEQFF. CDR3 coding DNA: TGTGCCAGCAAGGAGAGGGGACAGGGGTACAATGAGCAGTTCTTC.

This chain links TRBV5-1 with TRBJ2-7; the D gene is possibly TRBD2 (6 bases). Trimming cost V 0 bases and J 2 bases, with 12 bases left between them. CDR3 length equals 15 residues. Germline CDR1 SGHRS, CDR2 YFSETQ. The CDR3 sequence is CASSLGGIRPYEQYF. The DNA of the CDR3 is TGCGCCAGCAGCTTGGGCGGGATACGTCCCTACGAGCAGTACTTC.

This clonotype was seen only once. CDR3 DNA: TGTGCCAGCAGAACTAGCGGGTCTCATGAGCAGTACTTC. This gives the protein CASRTSGSHEQYF. The gene calls are TRBV12-3 or TRBV12-4 and TRBJ2-7, with 9 nucleotides matching TRBD2. V was clipped by 6 bases and J by 7 bases; unmatched bases: 7. This CDR3 has 13 amino acids.

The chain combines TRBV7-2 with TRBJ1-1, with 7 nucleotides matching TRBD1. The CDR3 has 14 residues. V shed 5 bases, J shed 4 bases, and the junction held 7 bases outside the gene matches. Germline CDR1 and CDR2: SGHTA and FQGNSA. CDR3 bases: TGTGCCAGCAGCCCCAGGGGGGGTTCCACTGAAGCTTTCTTT. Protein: CASSPRGGSTEAFF. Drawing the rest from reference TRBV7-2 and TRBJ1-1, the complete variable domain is GAGVSQSPSNKVTEKGKDVELRCDPISGHTALYWYRQSLGQGLEFLIYFQGNSAPDKSGLPSDRFSAERTGGSVSTLTIQRTQQEDSAVYLCASSPRGGSTEAFFGQGTRLTVV.

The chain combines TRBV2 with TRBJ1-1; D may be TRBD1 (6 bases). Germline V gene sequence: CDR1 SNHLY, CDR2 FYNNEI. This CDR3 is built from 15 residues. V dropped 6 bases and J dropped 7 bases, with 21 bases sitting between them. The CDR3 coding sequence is TGTGCCAGCAGGGTTCTACAGGGCCCAAGAAGTGAAGCTTTCTTT. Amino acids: CASRVLQGPRSEAFF.

The CDR3 DNA reads as TGTGCCAGCTTCCAGGGCGGGAGTGGAAGTGAGCAGTTCTTC. Translating it yields CASFQGGSGSEQFF. This chain links TRBV18 with TRBJ2-1, with 7 bases fitting TRBD2. Unmatched junction bases numbered 12, after V lost 7 bases and J lost 9 bases. Germline V gene data show CDR1 as KGHSH and CDR2 as LQKENI. The CDR3 contains 14 residues. The full variable domain, in which reference TRBV18 and TRBJ2-1 provide the parts outside the CDR3, is NAGVMQNPRHLVRRRGQEARLRCSPMKGHSHVYWYRQLPEEGLKFMVYLQKENIIDESGMPKERFSAEFPKEGPSILRIQQVVRGDSAAYFCASFQGGSGSEQFFGPGTRLTVL.

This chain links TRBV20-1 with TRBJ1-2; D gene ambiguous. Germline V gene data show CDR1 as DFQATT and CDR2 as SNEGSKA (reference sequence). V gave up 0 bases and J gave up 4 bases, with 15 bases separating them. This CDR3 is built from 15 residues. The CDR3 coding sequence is TGCAGTGCTAGAGATATTGAGGGCAAAGGCTATGGCTACACCTTC. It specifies CSARDIEGKGYGYTF.

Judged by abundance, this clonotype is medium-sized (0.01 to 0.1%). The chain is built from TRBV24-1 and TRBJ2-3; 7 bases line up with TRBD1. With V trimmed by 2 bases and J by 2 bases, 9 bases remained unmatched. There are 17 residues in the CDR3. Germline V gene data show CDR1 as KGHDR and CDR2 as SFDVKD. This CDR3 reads CATSDSKTGMNTDTQYF. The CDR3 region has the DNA TGTGCCACCAGTGATTCGAAGACAGGGATGAACACAGATACGCAGTATTTT.

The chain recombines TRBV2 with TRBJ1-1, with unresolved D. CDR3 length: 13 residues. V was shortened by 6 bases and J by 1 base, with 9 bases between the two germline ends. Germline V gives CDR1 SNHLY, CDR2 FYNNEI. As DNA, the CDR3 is TGTGCCAGCAGGAAGACGGGGAACACTGAAGCTTTCTTT. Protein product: CASRKTGNTEAFF.

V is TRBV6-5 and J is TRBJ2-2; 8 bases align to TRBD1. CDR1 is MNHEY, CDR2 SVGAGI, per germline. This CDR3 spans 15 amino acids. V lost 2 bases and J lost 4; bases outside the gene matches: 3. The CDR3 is CASSYADRVTGELFF. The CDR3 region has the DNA TGTGCCAGCAGTTACGCGGACAGGGTCACCGGGGAGCTGTTTTTT.

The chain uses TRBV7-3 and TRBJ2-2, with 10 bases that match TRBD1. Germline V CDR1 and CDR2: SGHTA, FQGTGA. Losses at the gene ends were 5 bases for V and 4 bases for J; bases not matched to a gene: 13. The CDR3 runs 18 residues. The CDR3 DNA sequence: TGTGCCAGCAGCACAACCCCCCGGACAGGGGGGATCACCGGGGAGCTGTTTTTT. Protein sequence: CASSTTPRTGGITGELFF. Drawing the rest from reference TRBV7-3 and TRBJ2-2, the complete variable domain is GAGVSQTPSNKVTEKGKYVELRCDPISGHTALYWYRQSLGQGPEFLIYFQGTGAADDSGLPNDRFFAVRPEGSVSTLKIQRTERGDSAVYLCASSTTPRTGGITGELFFGEGSRLTVL.